The clone carrying this T cell receptor beta chain was detected only a few times. Its antigen is not known. This specimen belongs to a study of T-cell memory formation after mild COVID-19. Whole-study context: Among the donors, TCR clusters were largely specific to each donor. Notes on the study in general: The main location of contracting CD4+ clones was CM and EM, and that of contracting CD8+ clones was EMRA. Clones contracting day 15 to 85 were balanced CD4/CD8; later expanders leaned CD4+.

This CDR3 spans 15 amino acids. V lost 4 bases and J 3 bases, leaving 13 bases between the germline ends. The germline gives CDR1 SGHTA, CDR2 FQGNSA. 5'RACE with constant-segment primers yielded barcoded, UMI-tagged TCR alpha and TCR beta cDNA libraries. TCRdb used MiXCR to reprocess the 5' RACE reads, holding one entry per CDR3 protein. The sample shows about 470,000 distinct CDR3 sequences, about 23% of them seen only once. Sequencing was done on a sample of PBMCs or a T cell subset sorted from them (not recorded which). The receptor comes from an adult woman who had mild COVID-19 (a few samples of this study predate the infection). Cell type and time point are not known. This chain links TRBV7-2 with TRBJ1-5, with D maybe TRBD1 (6 bases). As DNA, the CDR3 is TGTGCCAGCAGCTCACAGGGTTTGGTCAATCAGCCCCAGCATTTT. This translates into CASSSQGLVNQPQHF.